Following are 30 T cell receptor beta chains from one sample sequenced in a study of tumor-infiltrating lymphocytes in primary liver carcinoma (dated 2017 in TCRdb). Instrument on record: Illumina HiSeq 2500. Starting from approximately 0.5 ug total RNA, TCRbeta-specific cDNA was produced by reverse transcription with a constant-region primer and ProtoScript II reverse transcriptase. The TCRbeta libraries were prepared through three rounds of nested multiplex PCR following a slightly modified ARM-PCR procedure. The first two PCR rounds used multiplex TRBV1-TRBV30 forward primers with a Cbeta reverse primer, each for approximately 10 cycles. In TCRdb, the public reads were trimmed at Q25 with fastp and aligned with MiXCR, with productive beta chains retained. Rows matching on CDR3 protein sequence are summarized as one entry with the most common DNA and genes. Here the sample has 300,000 to 350,000 distinct CDR3 sequences; about three fifths occur a single time. The ten largest clones represent about 17% of the sample.

TRIzol reagent was used to extract blood RNA from unsorted whole blood, while the DNeasy Blood & Tissue kit provided the germline DNA. Sequencing used peripheral blood. These receptors came from a woman aged 25 to 39 with primary liver carcinoma and hepatitis B virus infection.

V and J are TRBV12-3 or TRBV12-4 and TRBJ1-2; D not resolved. Trimming left V 7 bases short and J 3 bases short, with 9 bases between. This CDR3 is built from 12 residues. CDR3 DNA: TGTGCCAGCACCCGGGTCCACTATGGCTACACCTTC. Its translation is CASTRVHYGYTF.

This clonotype was seen only a few times. One end of the junction is discordant with germline, which a read error may explain. The DNA of the CDR3 is TGCGCCAGTAGCCCGCGGGAGGGCACAGATACGCAGTATTTT. It specifies CASSPREGTDTQYF. V is TRBV4-1 and J is TRBJ2-3, with 8 bases matching TRBD2. There are 14 residues in the CDR3. Germline CDR1 and CDR2: MGHRA and YSYEKL.

This clonotype occurred once. The chain couples TRBV11-2 to TRBJ1-1; TRBD1 matches at 9 bases. The germline gives CDR1 SGHAT, CDR2 FQNNGV. Trimming took 3 bases from V and 5 from J; bases not matched to a gene: 13. This CDR3 comprises 17 residues. CDR3 loop: CASSLERGTGQGTEAFF. DNA of the CDR3: TGTGCCAGCAGCTTGGAAAGGGGGACAGGGCAGGGGACTGAAGCTTTCTTT.

Concerning this clonotype: The junction departs from germline at one end; a sequencing error may be responsible. The CDR3 DNA follows: TGCAGCGTGGATGGAGACGAAGTCTACGAGCAGGACTTC. This gives the protein CSVDGDEVYEQDF. The rearrangement joins TRBV29-1 to TRBJ2-7; D remains ambiguous. CDR1 SQVTM and CDR2 ANQGSEA come from the germline V gene. The CDR3 consists of 13 residues.

To note about this clonotype: This may arise from a read error, as a much more abundant clone is one base away. The chain joins TRBV6-6 to TRBJ1-3; D remains unclear. V was clipped by 9 bases and J by 4 bases, with 10 bases between them. The CDR3 is 12 amino acids. Germline V gene lookup returns CDR1 MNHNY and CDR2 SVGAGI (reference sequence). The CDR3 DNA reads as TGTGCCAGAAGACTCAGCGGAAACACCATATATTTT. Encoded protein: CARRLSGNTIYF.

Details on this clonotype: The conserved final phenylalanine or tryptophan is absent from the CDR3, which likely points to a read error. The chain couples TRBV6-1 to TRBJ2-7, with 10 bases lining up with TRBD2. This CDR3 is built from 15 residues. In germline, CDR1 is MNHNS, CDR2 SASEGT. V trimming: 4 bases; J trimming: 7 bases; junction bases outside the gene matches: 10. The chain's CDR3 is CASSVPSGSSREQYY. The CDR3 DNA reads as TGTGCCAGCAGTGTCCCTAGCGGGAGTTCTCGGGAGCAGTACTAC.

The chain recombines TRBV12-3 or TRBV12-4 with TRBJ2-3; 7 bases map to TRBD1. The CDR3 consists of 14 residues. V was pared by 7 bases and J by 7 bases, with 11 bases of the junction left unmatched. Written as DNA, the CDR3 is TGTGCCAGCACAACCCTAGGGGGCTCGAATACGCAGTATTTT. Translating gives CASTTLGGSNTQYF.

This chain uses TRBV7-9 with TRBJ1-1, with TRBD1 as a possible D gene (5 bases). Germline CDR1 and CDR2: SEHNR and FQNEAQ (reference sequence). CDR3 length: 14 amino acids. Trimming stripped 5 bases from V and 1 base from J, with 11 bases between. CDR3 DNA sequence: TGTGCCAGCAGCATCCAGGGTGGGAACACTGAAGCTTTCTTT. Its protein product is CASSIQGGNTEAFF.

About this clonotype: The junction shows a germline mismatch at one end, possibly a read error. The chain employs TRBV12-3 or TRBV12-4 and TRBJ1-1; TRBD1 matches 10 bases. CDR3 length: 17 amino acids. The CDR3 nucleotides are TGTGCCAGTAGCCCAGTCCCGGGACAGGGGACGGGCACTGAAGTTTTCTTT. Translating it yields CASSPVPGQGTGTEVFF.

Concerning this clonotype: One end of the junction is discordant with germline, which a read error may explain. J is TRBJ2-1 and V is TRBV6-5; D is possibly TRBD2 (7 bases). The CDR3 has 13 amino acids. In germline, CDR1 is MNHEY, CDR2 SVGAGI. CDR3: CASGRGGGDERFF. The CDR3 nucleotides read TGTGCCAGCGGCAGGGGAGGGGGTGATGAGCGGTTCTTC.

The chain uses TRBV29-1 and TRBJ1-3; D not certain. This CDR3 contains 13 residues. Germline V gene data show CDR1 as SQVTM and CDR2 as ANQGSEA. Between the trimmed V and J ends, which lost 7 bases and 0 bases, there was a span of 10 bases. The DNA of the CDR3 is TGCAGCGCCGAGGGTGGCTCTGGAAACACCATATATTTT. Residues: CSAEGGSGNTIYF.

This chain joins TRBV12-3 or TRBV12-4 and TRBJ1-2; unclear D gene. The CDR3 sequence is 15 residues long. Trimming stripped 1 base from V and 4 bases from J, with 13 bases between. In nucleotides, the CDR3 is TGTGCCAGCAGTTTAGAGGGAGCTGTCCCCTATGGCTACACCTTC. Its translation is CASSLEGAVPYGYTF.

This clonotype was seen just once. A read error is likely, as this CDR3 ends without the conserved phenylalanine or tryptophan. The genes are TRBV11-2 and TRBJ2-2; 11 bases are a match to TRBD2. Per germline, CDR1 SGHAT and CDR2 FQNNGV. This CDR3 has 16 residues. The J segment lost 6 bases and the V segment lost 6 bases, leaving 9 bases of the junction unmatched. The CDR3 is CASSSVAGGLAGELFS. CDR3 DNA: TGTGCCAGCAGTTCGGTAGCGGGAGGGTTGGCCGGGGAGCTGTTTTCT.

The gene calls are TRBV11-1 and TRBJ2-7; either TRBD1 or TRBD2 may supply D (5 bases each). The CDR3 has 15 amino acids. V lost 5 bases and J lost 8, with 22 bases in between. Germline loops: CDR1 SGHAT, CDR2 FQDESV (reference sequence). DNA of the CDR3: TGTGCCAGCAGCCCTGCCGTGGGGGTACAAAACAAGCAGTACTTC. Protein product: CASSPAVGVQNKQYF.

In its sample, this clonotype was seen a few times. The rearrangement links TRBV7-8 to TRBJ1-5, with D possibly matching TRBD1 (5 bases). V lost 1 base, J lost 2 bases, and 18 bases lay in between. CDR1 is SGHVS, CDR2 FQNEAQ, per germline. The length of the CDR3 is 18 residues. In DNA, the CDR3 is TGTGCCAGCAGCTTAGGGCAGGGAGGGGCCTTCGGCAATCAGCCCCAGCATTTT. It yields the protein CASSLGQGGAFGNQPQHF.

The table lists this clonotype with a few counts. The V call is TRBV6-1, the J call TRBJ2-5; weak D call: TRBD1 (5 bases). Trimming removed 4 bases at V and 4 bases at J, with 10 bases between. Germline V gene sequence: CDR1 MNHNS, CDR2 SASEGT. The CDR3 runs 13 residues. CDR3 protein: CASSVRRAETQYF. The CDR3 nucleotides read TGTGCCAGCAGTGTACGCAGGGCAGAGACCCAGTACTTC.

Concerning this clonotype: The CDR3 does not close with the conserved phenylalanine or tryptophan, likely indicating a read error. The chain employs TRBV29-1 and TRBJ2-7; a weak D match, TRBD1 (6 bases). CDR3 length: 15 amino acids. Germline CDR1 reads SQVTM; CDR2 reads ANQGSEA. The DNA for the CDR3 is TGCAACGTTGAGTTGGGGGCTATCGCAACCTACGAGCAGTACTAC. Amino acid sequence: CNVELGAIATYEQYY.

This clonotype was recorded once. The conserved final phenylalanine or tryptophan is absent from the CDR3, which likely points to a read error. The chain uses TRBV29-1 and TRBJ1-2; D is ambiguous. The V and J ends lost 8 bases and 2 bases respectively, with 12 bases between them. The CDR3 is 12 residues long. Germline V gene sequence: CDR1 SQVTM, CDR2 ANQGSEA. CDR3 coding DNA: TGCAGCTTCTGGGGTGAAAACTATGGCTACACCCTC. Translating it yields CSFWGENYGYTL.

In the case of this clonotype: The junction does not match germline at one end; this may be a read error. The chain recombines TRBV5-6 with TRBJ1-5; the match to TRBD1 covers 7 bases. Per germline, CDR1 SGHDT and CDR2 YYEEEE. The CDR3 length is 17 residues. CDR3 in DNA: TGTGCCAGCAGCTTGGGGGGACCGACAGGGAGGAGTCAGTCCCAGCATTTT. It specifies CASSLGGPTGRSQSQHF.

Regarding this clonotype: Since the CDR3 does not end with the conserved phenylalanine or tryptophan, this likely comes from a read error. This chain connects TRBV6-2 or TRBV6-3 to TRBJ1-1, with 7 nucleotides matching TRBD1. V shed 3 bases, J shed 3 bases, and the junction held 4 bases outside the gene matches. Germline loops: CDR1 MNHEY, CDR2 SVGEGT. CDR3 length: 14 residues. This CDR3 reads CASSYRDSYTEAFL. CDR3 nucleotides: TGTGCCAGCAGTTATCGGGACAGCTACACTGAAGCTTTCTTG.

V and J are TRBV5-1 and TRBJ1-2; 8 bases align to TRBD1. After removal of 4 bases from V and 4 bases from J, the junction contained 6 bases not matched to a gene. Germline-derived CDR1 and CDR2 are SGHRS and YFSETQ. The CDR3 totals 14 residues. The CDR3: CASSPDRGSYGYTF. CDR3 bases: TGCGCCAGCAGCCCTGACAGGGGAAGCTATGGCTACACCTTC.

The chain uses TRBV20-1 and TRBJ2-5; D gene ambiguous. The CDR3 spans 15 residues. The germline gives CDR1 DFQATT, CDR2 SNEGSKA (reference sequence). Trimming cost V 5 bases and J 2 bases, with 18 bases left between them. In DNA, the CDR3 is TGCAGTGCTTCCCCATACTCATTGGAACAAGAGACCCAGTACTTC. Its translation is CSASPYSLEQETQYF.

About this clonotype itself: The junction does not match germline at one end; this may be a read error. The chain couples TRBV4-1 to TRBJ2-1; D is perhaps TRBD2 (5 bases). Germline V gene sequence: CDR1 MGHRA, CDR2 YSYEKL. This CDR3 has 13 residues. As DNA, the CDR3 is TGCGCCAGTAGCCAAGTGCTAGCCGATGAGCAGTTCTTC. It yields the protein CASSQVLADEQFF.

The chain uses TRBV14 and TRBJ2-6, with D maybe TRBD2 (5 bases). Germline V CDR1 and CDR2: SGHDN, FVKESK. This CDR3 is built from 18 residues. V was cut by 0 bases and J by 0 bases, with 12 bases left in between. Here the CDR3 reads CASSQDSFEGSGANVLTF. CDR3 in DNA: TGTGCCAGCAGCCAAGATTCATTTGAGGGCTCTGGGGCCAACGTCCTGACTTTC.

Details on this clonotype: This may be a read error, as it is one base from a much larger clone. The chain couples TRBV6-2 or TRBV6-3 to TRBJ2-3, with D unclear. V gave up 7 bases and J gave up 2 bases, with 13 bases separating them. Germline loops: CDR1 MNHEY, CDR2 SVGEGT. The CDR3 is made up of 14 amino acids. The CDR3 bases are TGTGCCAGCACGCGAGACCCCTACACAGATACGCAGTATTTT. Its protein product is CASTRDPYTDTQYF.

The chain employs TRBV28 and TRBJ1-5, with 7 bases that match TRBD1. Germline V lookup: CDR1 MDHEN, CDR2 SYDVKM. J gave up 4 bases and V 6 bases, and 6 bases lay outside the gene matches. The CDR3 is 14 residues long. DNA of the CDR3: TGTGCCAGCAGACCGGGACAGTTAAATCAGCCCCAGCATTTT. It yields the protein CASRPGQLNQPQHF.

This clonotype was observed a few times. The chain employs TRBV28 and TRBJ2-5, with D perhaps matching TRBD1 or TRBD2 (6 bases each). V was trimmed by 4 bases and J by 2 bases, leaving 14 bases between them. The CDR3 length is 15 residues. Looked up from germline, CDR1 is MDHEN and CDR2 is SYDVKM. The CDR3: CASSSFRGRQETQYF. CDR3 sequence (DNA): TGTGCCAGCAGTTCATTCCGGGGGCGGCAAGAGACCCAGTACTTC.

In its sample, this clonotype was seen many times. V and J are TRBV4-2 and TRBJ2-3, with D perhaps matching TRBD2 (6 bases). Trimming cost V 1 base and J 4 bases, with 9 bases left between them. This CDR3 is 14 amino acids long. In germline, CDR1 is LGHNA, CDR2 YNFKEQ. The CDR3, as DNA: TGTGCCAGCAGCCAAGCTTGGGGGGCAGATACGCAGTATTTT. Its translation is CASSQAWGADTQYF.

Concerning this clonotype itself: This may be a read error, as it is one base from a much larger clone. The CDR3 region is CANRTDRFPYEQYF. CDR3 DNA sequence: TGTGCCAACAGGACCGACAGGTTCCCTTACGAGCAGTACTTC. This chain uses TRBV12-3 or TRBV12-4 with TRBJ2-7, with D possibly matching TRBD1 (6 bases). The CDR3 spans 14 residues. Between the trimmed V and J ends, which lost 10 bases and 4 bases, there was a span of 20 bases.

The chain has TRBV20-1 and TRBJ2-3; D is undetermined. This CDR3 has 12 residues. Looked up from germline, CDR1 is DFQATT and CDR2 is SNEGSKA (reference sequence). V was shortened by 3 bases and J by 1 base, with 5 bases between the two germline ends. As DNA, the CDR3 is TGCAGTGCTAGTCTACGCACAGATACGCAGTATTTT. Residues: CSASLRTDTQYF.